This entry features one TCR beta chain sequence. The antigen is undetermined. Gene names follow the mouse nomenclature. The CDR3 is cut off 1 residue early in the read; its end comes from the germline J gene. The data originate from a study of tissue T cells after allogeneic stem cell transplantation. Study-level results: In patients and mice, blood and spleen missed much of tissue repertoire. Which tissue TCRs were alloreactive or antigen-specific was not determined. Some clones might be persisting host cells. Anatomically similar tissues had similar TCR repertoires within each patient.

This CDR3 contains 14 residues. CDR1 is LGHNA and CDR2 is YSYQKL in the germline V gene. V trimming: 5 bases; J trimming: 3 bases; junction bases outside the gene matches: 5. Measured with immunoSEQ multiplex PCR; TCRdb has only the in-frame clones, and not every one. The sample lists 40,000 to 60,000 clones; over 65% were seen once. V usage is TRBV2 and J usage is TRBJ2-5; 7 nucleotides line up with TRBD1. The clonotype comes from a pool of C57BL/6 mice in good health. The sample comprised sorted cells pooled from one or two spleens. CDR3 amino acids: CASSSPGQQDTQYF. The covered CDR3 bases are TGTGCCAGCAGCTCACCGGGACAGCAAGACACCCAGTAC.